The rows below give T cell receptor beta chains drawn from one sample of a study of blood T cells in healthy people across ages. Each CDR3 protein gets one entry after TCRdb re-called the 5' RACE reads with MiXCR. The sample shows 850,000 to 1,300,000 distinct CDR3 sequences, more than 40% of them seen only once. The sample taken for sequencing was blood. Receptors originate from a woman aged 60 to 75 in good health. Each CDR3 is given with its conserved first and last residue. A D gene is named only where the DNA matches it firmly. Where a row states a size, it is once, few, many or the class of an expanded clone; other rows omit it.

size: once
J: TRBJ1-5
V: TRBV7-9
D: -
DNA: TGTGCCAGCAGCAATTGGGGACGCAGTCGAAATCAGCCCCAGCATTTT
CDR3: CASSNWGRSRNQPQHF

size: -
J: TRBJ1-4
V: TRBV11-3
D: -
DNA: TGTGCCAGCAGCTTAGACAAGCTCGAGGGTTCGCCCCCAACTAATGAAAAACTGTTTTTT
CDR3: CASSLDKLEGSPPTNEKLFF

size: -
J: TRBJ2-3
V: TRBV7-2
D: TRBD2
DNA: TGTGCCAGCAGCCTGGCGGGTCCGGGACTAGCGACAGATACGCAGTATTTT
CDR3: CASSLAGPGLATDTQYF

size: once
J: TRBJ2-3
V: TRBV2
D: -
DNA: TGTGCCACCCAAGTAGATACGCAGTATTTT
CDR3: CATQVDTQYF

size: -
J: TRBJ2-6
V: TRBV20-1
D: -
DNA: TGCAGTACACGGGGTCGGGACGGAGACTCTGGGGCCAACGTCCTGACTTTC
CDR3: CSTRGRDGDSGANVLTF

size: -
J: TRBJ2-5
V: TRBV5-1
D: TRBD1
DNA: TGCGCCAGCAGCTCGGCGGGACAGGGGGCTGCAGAGACCCAGTACTTC
CDR3: CASSSAGQGAAETQYF

size: -
J: TRBJ2-7
V: TRBV7-9
D: -
DNA: TGTGCCAGCAGCTTAGCCGGTGGTTTGGGGAAATACGAGCAGTACTTC
CDR3: CASSLAGGLGKYEQYF

size: -
J: TRBJ2-1
V: TRBV20-1
D: -
DNA: TGCAGTGCTAGAGGACGGTTACGCCATGAGCAGTTCTTC
CDR3: CSARGRLRHEQFF

size: few
J: TRBJ1-5
V: TRBV5-5
D: -
DNA: TGTGCCAGCAGCTTCGCAGGGCGAGTTCAGCCCCAGCATTTT
CDR3: CASSFAGRVQPQHF

size: -
J: TRBJ1-2
V: TRBV7-9
D: TRBD1
DNA: TGTGCCATCTCGCCGGGGACAGGGCCCCTCCCTACTCGGTTCTATGGCTACACCTTC
CDR3: CAISPGTGPLPTRFYGYTF

size: few
J: TRBJ2-7
V: TRBV18
D: TRBD1
DNA: TGTGCCAGCTCACCACGGCCAGGGGGCTACGAGCAGTACTTC
CDR3: CASSPRPGGYEQYF

size: -
J: TRBJ1-1
V: TRBV5-1
D: TRBD1
DNA: TGCGCCAGCAGCTACCGGGACAGAAACACTGAAGCTTTCTTT
CDR3: CASSYRDRNTEAFF

size: -
J: TRBJ2-7
V: TRBV5-1
D: -
DNA: TGCGCCAGTAGCTGGGACACGGGCTACGAGCAGTACTTC
CDR3: CASSWDTGYEQYF

size: -
J: TRBJ2-1
V: TRBV10-3
D: TRBD2
DNA: TGTGCCATCGAGAGCGGGAGCTCCTACAATGAGCAGTTCTTC
CDR3: CAIESGSSYNEQFF

size: -
J: TRBJ2-4
V: TRBV18
D: TRBD2
DNA: TGTGCCAGCTCACCGAGTGGGAGGGCCGGGGACATTCAGTACTTC
CDR3: CASSPSGRAGDIQYF

size: -
J: TRBJ2-2
V: TRBV15
D: -
DNA: TGTGCCACCAGCAGAGTAGGCGGAATCAACACCGGGGAGCTGTTTTTT
CDR3: CATSRVGGINTGELFF

size: -
J: TRBJ2-1
V: TRBV20-1
D: -
DNA: TGCAGTGCTACCCCGGACGCCAATGAGCAGTTCTTC
CDR3: CSATPDANEQFF